A few counts support the clone carrying this TCR beta chain. Its antigen is not identified. The source of the sample is a study of early T cells in non-severe SARS-CoV-2 infection. Study-level points and caveats: Missing private and CD4 specificities, VDJdb matching favored anti-spike CD8 responses.

Each cDNA molecule carried a unique molecular identifier. TCRdb redid the calling of the 5' RACE reads with MiXCR, one entry per CDR3 protein. The sample has around 61,000 distinct CDR3 sequences, roughly 10% seen once. The source material was whole blood. The source is an adult who was a healthcare worker with PCR-confirmed SARS-CoV-2 infection or an uninfected control (not recorded which).

The DNA for the CDR3 is TGTGCCAGCAGCTTAGCGCGGACTAGCGGGAGGCAGCGCAATGAGCAGTTCTTC. Its translation is CASSLARTSGRQRNEQFF. The rearrangement joins TRBV7-2 to TRBJ2-1, with 14 bases identical to TRBD2. V trimming: 0 bases; J trimming: 6 bases; junction bases outside the gene matches: 7. The V gene's germline CDR1 is SGHTA and CDR2 FQGNSA. This CDR3 comprises 18 residues.